The 5 T cell receptor beta chains in this list originate from one sample, sequenced in a study of T cell responses to AZD1222 COVID-19 vaccine (dated by TCRdb to the early 2020s). The time point label, as the study defines it: baseline before first vaccination. The receptor library was made with the immunoSEQ multiplex PCR assay. TCRdb retrieved this table from immuneACCESS and kept in-frame rearrangements only. Not all clones are present; in checked studies, unresolved V genes account for under half, and no reason is known for the remainder. The sample profile shows under 150,000 clones; approximately 94% of them were found once. Jointly, the top ten make up 5.1% of the sample. Sequencing used peripheral blood, obtained on day 0 of AZD1222 vaccination. The receptor source for this set is an adult in good health.

The V call is TRBV7-9, the J call TRBJ1-6, with TRBD1 as a possible D gene (5 bases). V gave up 5 bases and J gave up 10 bases, with 18 bases separating them. The CDR3 runs to 15 residues. From germline, CDR1 is SEHNR and CDR2 FQNEAQ (reference sequence). The DNA of the CDR3 is TGTGCCAGCAGCGGTGACGGGGGATGGGGATCACCCCTCCACTTT. This codes for CASSGDGGWGSPLHF.

This chain joins TRBV7-8 and TRBJ2-3, with D possibly called TRBD1 or TRBD2 (5 bases each). The germline V and J ends were trimmed by 5 bases and 4 bases, with 13 bases remaining between them. The CDR3 sequence is 14 residues long. CDR1 and CDR2 from the germline V gene are SGHVS and FQNEAQ. CDR3 nucleotide sequence: TGTGCCAGCAGCCAATACGGGACCTCAGATACGCAGTATTTT. This gives the protein CASSQYGTSDTQYF.

This clone is a singleton in its sample. This rearrangement joins TRBV5-8 to TRBJ1-5; D is perhaps TRBD1 (5 bases). In germline, CDR1 is SGHTS, CDR2 YDEGEE. The CDR3 contains 15 residues. V lost 1 base and J 0 bases, leaving 8 bases between the germline ends. The CDR3 protein is CASSLRRGSNQPQHF. The CDR3 DNA reads TGTGCCAGCAGCTTGAGGAGGGGTAGCAATCAGCCCCAGCATTTT.

This chain uses TRBV3-1 (or the pseudogene TRBV3-2) with TRBJ1-5; 7 nucleotides match TRBD1. CDR1 is LGHDT and CDR2 is YNNKEL in the germline V gene (reference sequence). The CDR3 is 14 residues long. Trimming took 3 bases from V and 6 from J; bases not matched to a gene: 5. CDR3 sequence: CASSHPGGRQPQHF. The CDR3 nucleotides are TGTGCCAGCAGCCATCCAGGGGGACGTCAGCCCCAGCATTTT.

CDR3 coding DNA: TGTGCCAGCAGCGTTGGCTATGGCTACACCTTC. It translates to CASSVGYGYTF. This chain connects TRBV9 to TRBJ1-2; D not certain. The CDR3 has 11 amino acids. Germline V gives CDR1 SGDLS, CDR2 YYNGEE. V lost 2 bases and J lost 4, with 3 bases in between.